A single sample is the source of the 18 T cell receptor beta chains below, sequenced in a study of neurological immune-mediated disorders. Via MiXCR, TCRdb re-called the 5' RACE reads, giving one row per CDR3 protein. This table holds 65,000 to 85,000 distinct CDR3 sequences, 2.5% to 4% found once. Specimen: PBMCs. The receptors were sampled from a woman in her 50s with multiple sclerosis.

The V call is TRBV20-1, the J call TRBJ2-7; weak D call: TRBD2 (5 bases). The ends were cut back, 3 bases at V and 7 bases at J, with 16 bases in the middle. The CDR3 totals 13 residues. Germline loops: CDR1 DFQATT, CDR2 SNEGSKA (reference sequence). The CDR3 nucleotides read TGCAGTGCTAGGATCGGGGTGGAGGTAGAGCAGTACTTC. Its translation: CSARIGVEVEQYF.

This clonotype has a count of ten or more. The J gene is TRBJ2-2, the V gene TRBV7-6, with 9 bases identical to TRBD1. This CDR3 region has 15 residues. V trimming: 8 bases; J trimming: 2 bases; junction bases outside the gene matches: 6. Per germline, CDR1 SGHVS and CDR2 FNYEAQ. CDR3 coding DNA: TGTGCCAGCGGCGAGGGACAGGGCAACACCGGGGAGCTGTTTTTT. Translated: CASGEGQGNTGELFF.

This clonotype has ten or more counts. This chain joins TRBV27 and TRBJ1-2; D is unresolved. The CDR3 contains 14 residues. The V gene lost 7 bases and the J gene lost 0 bases, with 12 bases spanning the gap. CDR1 and CDR2 from the germline V gene are MNHEY and SMNVEV (reference sequence). The CDR3 nucleotides are TGTGCCAGCACCGTAATCGGCACTAACTATGGCTACACCTTC. Its protein is CASTVIGTNYGYTF.

The sample holds many counts of this clonotype. The rearrangement joins TRBV5-1 to TRBJ2-7, with a possible D match to TRBD1 (6 bases). The germline gives CDR1 SGHRS, CDR2 YFSETQ. The CDR3 covers 13 residues. The ends were cut back, 1 base at V and 6 bases at J, with 11 bases in the middle. The CDR3 DNA is TGCGCCAGCAGCTTGAATCCAGGGGCCGAGCAGTACGTC. It is translated as CASSLNPGAEQYV.

In this sample, this clonotype turned up many times. This rearrangement joins TRBV18 to TRBJ2-1; D is possibly TRBD2 (6 bases). V was cut by 4 bases and J by 8 bases, with 18 bases left in between. Germline V gives CDR1 KGHSH, CDR2 LQKENI. This CDR3 region has 15 residues. CDR3 coding DNA: TGTGCCAGCTCACTCATGGCAGCCGGAGGGGATGAGCAGTTCTTC. Amino acid sequence: CASSLMAAGGDEQFF. Looking up the rest from reference TRBV18 and TRBJ2-1 gives the full variable domain: NAGVMQNPRHLVRRRGQEARLRCSPMKGHSHVYWYRQLPEEGLKFMVYLQKENIIDESGMPKERFSAEFPKEGPSILRIQQVVRGDSAAYFCASSLMAAGGDEQFFGPGTRLTVL.

The sample holds a few counts of this clonotype. This chain uses TRBV7-2 with TRBJ2-5; D unresolved. From germline, CDR1 is SGHTA and CDR2 FQGNSA. The length of the CDR3 is 13 residues. Trimming stripped 3 bases from V and 2 bases from J, with 7 bases between. In DNA, the CDR3 is TGTGCCAGCAGCTTGACGTATCAAGAGACCCAGTACTTC. This gives the protein CASSLTYQETQYF.

This clonotype was seen many times. V and J are TRBV3-1 and TRBJ2-3; D remains unclear. The CDR3 contains 11 residues. Trimming left V 6 bases short and J 0 bases short, with 1 base between. The germline V gene has CDR1 LGHDT and CDR2 YNNKEL (reference sequence). The CDR3 reads CASRSTDTQYF. DNA of the CDR3: TGTGCCAGCAGAAGCACAGATACGCAGTATTTT.

This clonotype was found many times. V is TRBV20-1 and J is TRBJ2-1; 7 nucleotides line up with TRBD2. CDR3 length equals 15 residues. With 3 bases clipped from V and 2 bases from J, the junction kept 7 bases outside the gene matches. Germline CDR1 and CDR2: DFQATT and SNEGSKA (reference sequence). The CDR3 here is CSASVPGLTYNEQFF. The CDR3 nucleotides are TGCAGTGCTAGCGTCCCGGGACTAACCTACAATGAGCAGTTCTTC.

Many counts were recorded for this clonotype. The chain carries TRBV3-1 and TRBJ1-6, with unresolved D. Germline values: CDR1 LGHDT, CDR2 YNNKEL (reference sequence). This CDR3 has 13 residues. Trimming removed 1 base from V and 10 bases from J, with 8 bases in between. The CDR3 bases are TGTGCCAGCAGCCAAGGTCGAGGATCACCCCTCCACTTT. Amino acids: CASSQGRGSPLHF.

In its sample, this clonotype was seen a few times. Being one base from a much bigger clone, this may be a read error. The chain is built from TRBV12-3 or TRBV12-4 and TRBJ1-6, with D unresolved. The CDR3 is 13 amino acids. The CDR3 protein is CASNGIGNSHLHF. CDR3 DNA: TGTGCCAGCAACGGGATAGGGAATTCACACCTCCACTTT.

This clonotype was seen at least ten times. Here the CDR3 reads CASSLAAAYEQYF. CDR3 DNA: TGTGCCAGCAGCTTAGCGGCCGCCTACGAGCAGTACTTC. The chain links TRBV6-2 or TRBV6-3 to TRBJ2-7; a weak D match, TRBD2 (6 bases). The CDR3 extends over 13 amino acids. The germline V and J ends were trimmed by 6 bases and 2 bases, with 11 bases remaining between them. Germline CDR1 is MNHEY and CDR2 is SVGEGT.

This clonotype was seen at least ten times. The V call is TRBV6-5, the J call TRBJ2-3, with 10 bases aligning to TRBD2. Germline V gene sequence: CDR1 MNHEY, CDR2 SVGAGI. Trimming at V came to 6 bases and at J to 4 bases, leaving 16 bases not matched to a gene. The CDR3 is 18 residues long. This chain's CDR3 is CASSRDIQAGGKADTQYF. The CDR3 nucleotides are TGTGCCAGCAGCCGCGATATACAAGCGGGAGGGAAAGCAGATACGCAGTATTTT.

The table lists this clonotype with many counts. This chain uses TRBV20-1 with TRBJ1-5; unclear D gene. V lost 6 bases and J 7 bases, leaving 13 bases between the germline ends. This CDR3 comprises 12 residues. Germline-derived CDR1 and CDR2 are DFQATT and SNEGSKA (reference sequence). The CDR3 region is CSAWSYAQPQHF. The CDR3 DNA reads as TGCAGTGCATGGAGTTATGCCCAGCCCCAGCATTTT.

The table lists this clonotype with many counts. This rearrangement joins TRBV12-3 or TRBV12-4 to TRBJ1-3, with D uncertain. The V end lost 2 bases, the J end lost 0 bases, and 11 bases lay between the germline ends. This CDR3 has 16 amino acids. The CDR3, as DNA: TGTGCCAGCAGTTTAATGGCACAGTCCTCTGGAAACACCATATATTTT. This codes for CASSLMAQSSGNTIYF.

Many counts were recorded for this clonotype. The chain recombines TRBV20-1 with TRBJ1-1, with 7 bases identical to TRBD1. The CDR3 has 12 amino acids. CDR1 DFQATT and CDR2 SNEGSKA come from the germline V gene (reference sequence). Trimming removed 7 bases from V and 1 base from J; junction bases left unmatched: 3. The CDR3 coding sequence is TGCAGTGATAAGGGGGCGAACACTGAAGCTTTCTTT. Translation gives CSDKGANTEAFF.

Many counts were recorded for this clonotype. This chain joins TRBV10-3 and TRBJ2-2, with no clear D. The CDR3 length is 15 residues. The germline CDR1 and CDR2 sequences are ENHRY and SYGVKD. Trimming left V 3 bases short and J 5 bases short, with 13 bases between. In nucleotides, the CDR3 is TGTGCCATCAGTGAAGGCAGGCTTTTAACCGGGGAGCTGTTTTTT. This sequence encodes CAISEGRLLTGELFF.

This clonotype was recorded at least ten times. DNA of the CDR3: TGTGCCAGCAGCTCAACGAGCGTAGCCAAAAACATTCAGTACTTC. As protein: CASSSTSVAKNIQYF. The chain couples TRBV14 to TRBJ2-4, with D uncertain. V was shortened by 5 bases and J by 0 bases, with 11 bases between the two germline ends. The CDR3 is 15 residues long. Germline CDR1 reads SGHDN; CDR2 reads FVKESK.

This clonotype was seen a handful of times. The chain couples TRBV5-1 to TRBJ1-6; possible D gene TRBD1, 5 bases. V gave up 3 bases and J gave up 6 bases, with 16 bases separating them. Looked up from germline, CDR1 is SGHRS and CDR2 is YFSETQ. This CDR3 spans 16 amino acids. The CDR3 sequence is CASSSSVAQGNSPLHF. The DNA for the CDR3 is TGCGCCAGCAGCTCGAGTGTCGCCCAGGGTAATTCACCCCTCCACTTT.